These 32 T cell receptor beta chains originate from one sample sequenced in a study of shared clonotypes between healthy human individuals. Only in-frame clones appear in the TCRdb table, and some are missing; sequencing was by immunoSEQ multiplex PCR. The sample lists more than 550,000 clones, 92% occurring once. Naive-designated CD8 cells lacked CD45RO, were positively enriched for CCR7, and omitted terminally differentiated effector memory CD45RA+ cells. The specimen sequenced was naive CD8+ T cells sorted from blood. The receptors stem from a man in his thirties or forties in good health.

The chain links TRBV10-2 to TRBJ2-1; 7 positions match TRBD2. Germline trimming cut 5 bases from V and 2 bases from J; bases unmatched to any gene: 9. The CDR3 has 16 residues. Germline-derived CDR1 and CDR2 are WSHSY and SAAADI. In DNA, the CDR3 is TGCGCCAGCAGTCAACAATTGAGCGGGACCTACAATGAGCAGTTCTTC. Translated: CASSQQLSGTYNEQFF.

The chain links TRBV27 to TRBJ1-1, with D hard to call. This CDR3 has 14 amino acids. The germline CDR1 and CDR2 sequences are MNHEY and SMNVEV (reference sequence). Trimming removed 6 bases at V and 4 bases at J, with 15 bases between. CDR3 sequence reads: CASRPALRGTEAFF. CDR3 sequence (DNA): TGTGCCAGCAGGCCAGCCTTGCGGGGCACTGAAGCTTTCTTT.

V usage is TRBV9 and J usage is TRBJ2-2; 10 bases are a match to TRBD2. In germline, CDR1 is SGDLS, CDR2 YYNGEE. The CDR3 covers 18 residues. V shed 0 bases, J shed 4 bases, and the junction held 9 bases outside the gene matches. CDR3 sequence (DNA): TGTGCCAGCAGCGTAGGCGAGTTGAGACTAGCGGGCACCGGGGAGCTGTTTTTT. This encodes CASSVGELRLAGTGELFF. Combining the CDR3 with reference TRBV9 and TRBJ2-2 gives the whole variable domain DSGVTQTPKHLITATGQRVTLRCSPRSGDLSVYWYQQSLDQGLQFLIQYYNGEERAKGNILERFSAQQFPDLHSELNLSSLELGDSALYFCASSVGELRLAGTGELFFGEGSRLTVL.

This clone turned up a few times. The chain couples TRBV6-5 to TRBJ1-5, with a weak D call TRBD1 (6 bases). Germline V gene lookup returns CDR1 MNHEY and CDR2 SVGAGI. There are 15 residues in the CDR3. V shed 6 bases and J shed 2 bases, with 14 bases lying between them. In DNA, the CDR3 is TGTGCCAGCAGCTGGGTCAGGGGCGGCAATCAGCCCCAGCATTTT. It specifies CASSWVRGGNQPQHF.

The chain combines TRBV18 with TRBJ2-6, with no clear D. The V and J ends lost 5 bases and 0 bases respectively, with 8 bases between them. The CDR3 contains 15 residues. In germline, CDR1 is KGHSH, CDR2 LQKENI. DNA of the CDR3: TGTGCCAGCTCAATGGCGGACTCTGGGGCCAACGTCCTGACTTTC. Translated: CASSMADSGANVLTF.

V usage is TRBV21-1 and J usage is TRBJ2-3; the listed D gene, TRBD1, was not tested against the DNA. TRBV21-1 is described as a pseudogene. The CDR3 runs 18 residues. The CDR3 region is CASSKATGRTGDTDTQYF. The CDR3 DNA is TGTGCCAGCAGCAAAGCTACCGGGCGGACAGGGGACACAGATACGCAGTATTTT.

This chain links TRBV7-9 with TRBJ2-7; D ambiguous. This CDR3 comprises 15 residues. V lost 1 base and J 0 bases, leaving 10 bases between the germline ends. CDR1 SEHNR and CDR2 FQNEAQ come from the germline V gene (reference sequence). The CDR3 nucleotides read TGTGCCAGCAGCTTAGTAGGCCTTAGCTCCTACGAGCAGTACTTC. The encoded protein is CASSLVGLSSYEQYF.

J is TRBJ2-7 and V is TRBV9; 11 bases fit TRBD1. Germline assignment: CDR1 SGDLS and CDR2 YYNGEE. The CDR3 covers 16 residues. Losses at the gene ends were 0 bases for V and 3 bases for J; bases not matched to a gene: 5. CDR3 nucleotide sequence: TGTGCCAGCAGCGTAGCTGGGACAGGGGGGGTCTACGAGCAGTACTTC. The encoded protein is CASSVAGTGGVYEQYF.

The rearrangement uses TRBV4-1 and TRBJ2-7; 9 positions agree with TRBD1. The length of the CDR3 is 16 residues. V shed 1 base and J 6 bases; nucleotides not matched to a gene: 10. CDR1 and CDR2 from the germline V gene are MGHRA and YSYEKL. CDR3 nucleotide sequence: TGCGCCAGCAGCCAAGTTTCGGGACAGGGTATTGCCGAGCAGTACTTC. It yields the protein CASSQVSGQGIAEQYF.

The chain has TRBV7-8 and TRBJ2-2; D possibly corresponds to TRBD1 (6 bases). Germline assignment: CDR1 SGHVS and CDR2 FQNEAQ. Trimming took 5 bases from V and 7 from J, leaving 14 bases between them. The CDR3 loop spans 14 amino acids. The CDR3 here is CASSLDRSDGELFF. CDR3 coding DNA: TGTGCCAGCAGCCTCGACAGGTCGGACGGGGAGCTGTTTTTT.

A remark on this clone: This CDR3 is also generated by other DNA sequences in the sample. The V gene is TRBV29-1, the J gene TRBJ2-2; the D gene is possibly TRBD2 (6 bases). The V end lost 4 bases, the J end lost 0 bases, and 6 bases lay between the germline ends. The germline V gene encodes CDR1 SQVTM and CDR2 ANQGSEA. The CDR3 totals 13 residues. The CDR3 here is CSVGGTNTGELFF. The CDR3 bases are TGCAGCGTTGGCGGGACGAACACCGGGGAGCTGTTTTTT.

The rearrangement joins TRBV28 to TRBJ2-7, with D possibly being TRBD1 (5 bases). Trimming stripped 5 bases from V and 2 bases from J, with 13 bases between. The germline V gene has CDR1 MDHEN and CDR2 SYDVKM. This CDR3 region has 14 residues. The CDR3 nucleotides are TGTGCCAGCAGTCCCAGGGTAGTGCCCTACGAGCAGTACTTC. Amino acid sequence: CASSPRVVPYEQYF.

V and J are TRBV7-9 and TRBJ2-1, with 9 bases identical to TRBD2. CDR3 size: 14 residues. Germline-derived CDR1 and CDR2 are SEHNR and FQNEAQ (reference sequence). V lost 9 bases and J lost 7; bases outside the gene matches: 10. The CDR3 here is CASNSGGRANEQFF. CDR3 coding DNA: TGTGCCAGTAACTCGGGCGGGAGGGCAAATGAGCAGTTCTTC.

The chain recombines TRBV5-6 with TRBJ2-7; a possible D gene is TRBD2 (5 bases). The CDR3 has 13 amino acids. CDR1 SGHDT and CDR2 YYEEEE come from the germline V gene. V dropped 8 bases and J dropped 9 bases, with 21 bases sitting between them. The DNA for the CDR3 is TGTGCCAGTTCCGAAAAGGGTAGGAGGCGGCAGTACTTC. As protein: CASSEKGRRRQYF.

In the case of this clone: One end of the junction is discordant with germline, which a read error may explain. The rearrangement uses TRBV19 and TRBJ1-2; TRBD1 matches 7 bases. Germline values: CDR1 LNHDA, CDR2 SQIVND (reference sequence). CDR3 size: 13 residues. The CDR3 region has the DNA TGTGCCAGTAGTCTAGACAGGGACTATGGCTACACCTTC. Its translation: CASSLDRDYGYTF.

The chain is built from TRBV7-6 and TRBJ2-1, with TRBD1 matching 8 bases. CDR1 is SGHVS and CDR2 is FNYEAQ in the germline V gene. V shed 5 bases and J 8 bases; nucleotides not matched to a gene: 8. The CDR3 contains 14 residues. CDR3 loop: CASSLGTGGYEQFF. The CDR3 coding sequence is TGTGCCAGCAGCCTCGGCACAGGGGGTTATGAGCAGTTCTTC.

The chain couples TRBV5-8 to TRBJ1-1; no clear D gene. Germline V gene lookup returns CDR1 SGHTS and CDR2 YDEGEE. The CDR3 sequence is 15 residues long. V was trimmed by 2 bases and J by 3 bases, leaving 14 bases between them. The DNA of the CDR3 is TGTGCCAGCAGCTTTCTAAGGGTCAAGCACACTGAAGCTTTCTTT. It encodes CASSFLRVKHTEAFF. The full variable domain, completed using reference TRBV5-8 and TRBJ1-1, is EAGVTQSPTHLIKTRGQQATLRCSPISGHTSVYWYQQALGLGLQFLLWYDEGEERNRGNFPPRFSGRQFPNYSSELNVNALELEDSALYLCASSFLRVKHTEAFFGQGTRLTVV.

V gene TRBV7-9 combines with J gene TRBJ2-1; the D is unclear. The CDR3 has 14 amino acids. Trimming cost V 1 base and J 7 bases, with 11 bases left between them. The V gene's germline CDR1 is SEHNR and CDR2 FQNEAQ (reference sequence). The CDR3 DNA reads as TGTGCCAGCAGCTTAGATGGCAACAAAAATGAGCAGTTCTTC. Protein sequence: CASSLDGNKNEQFF.

This rearrangement joins TRBV5-6 to TRBJ2-3; D unclear. V was trimmed by 1 base and J by 0 bases, leaving 15 bases between them. This CDR3 comprises 17 residues. Germline lookup yields CDR1 SGHDT and CDR2 YYEEEE. CDR3 sequence: CASSLPPGRTSTDTQYF. CDR3 nucleotide sequence: TGTGCCAGCAGCTTGCCCCCGGGCAGAACTAGCACAGATACGCAGTATTTT.

The V gene is TRBV2, the J gene TRBJ2-7; 11 nucleotides line up with TRBD2. J gave up 3 bases and V 4 bases, and 11 bases lay outside the gene matches. CDR1 is SNHLY and CDR2 is FYNNEI in the germline V gene. CDR3 length: 17 residues. DNA for the CDR3: TGTGCCAGCAGTGTTTCCGGGACTAGCGGTACAAACTACGAGCAGTACTTC. As protein: CASSVSGTSGTNYEQYF.

This chain links TRBV7-2 with TRBJ2-5; the D is unclear. V was clipped by 5 bases and J by 9 bases, with 16 bases between them. Germline-derived CDR1 and CDR2 are SGHTA and FQGNSA. CDR3 size: 13 residues. The CDR3 region has the DNA TGTGCCAGCAGCCCCAGCCTCCCGGCAGCCCAGTACTTC. Amino acids: CASSPSLPAAQYF.

V gene TRBV7-2 combines with J gene TRBJ1-3; D call uncertain. The ends were cut back, 4 bases at V and 6 bases at J, with 22 bases in the middle. Germline CDR1 reads SGHTA; CDR2 reads FQGNSA. This CDR3 has 17 residues. The CDR3 is CASSSRRRDYGVNTIYF. The CDR3, as DNA: TGTGCCAGCAGCTCCCGGCGAAGAGACTATGGGGTAAACACCATATATTTT.

V and J are TRBV27 and TRBJ2-5; D gene ambiguous. The germline V gene has CDR1 MNHEY and CDR2 SMNVEV (reference sequence). This CDR3 has 14 amino acids. Trimming took off 3 bases at V and 5 bases at J, with 13 bases between the two ends. CDR3 residues: CASSFRAPFETQYF. As DNA, the CDR3 is TGTGCCAGCAGTTTTAGGGCCCCGTTTGAGACCCAGTACTTC.

CDR3 amino acids: CASSHRDRTISSYNEQFF. The CDR3 bases are TGTGCCAGCAGCCACCGGGACAGGACGATTAGCTCCTACAATGAGCAGTTCTTC. J is TRBJ2-1 and V is TRBV7-8, with 8 bases that match TRBD1. Germline CDR1 is SGHVS and CDR2 is FQNEAQ. The V and J ends lost 5 bases and 0 bases, in that order; junction bases with no gene match: 12. The length of the CDR3 is 18 residues.

V usage is TRBV7-9 and J usage is TRBJ2-7; no clear D gene. CDR1 and CDR2 (germline): SEHNR, FQNEAQ (reference sequence). This CDR3 is 16 amino acids long. V was pared by 5 bases and J by 4 bases, with 21 bases between. CDR3 DNA sequence: TGTGCCAGCAGCGGAAGCCAAGGGCAAGGGCGTTACGAGCAGTACTTC. Amino acid sequence: CASSGSQGQGRYEQYF. The variable domain in full, completed from reference TRBV7-9 and TRBJ2-7, reads DTGVSQNPRHKITKRGQNVTFRCDPISEHNRLYWYRQTLGQGPEFLTYFQNEAQLEKSRLLSDRFSAERPKGSFSTLEIQRTEQGDSAMYLCASSGSQGQGRYEQYFGPGTRLTVT.

The chain recombines TRBV28 with TRBJ1-1; 9 positions match TRBD1. This CDR3 is 13 amino acids long. V gave up 3 bases and J gave up 10 bases; unmatched junction bases: 6. Germline V gene lookup returns CDR1 MDHEN and CDR2 SYDVKM. In DNA form, the CDR3 reads TGTGCCAGCAGTTTTTCCCCGGGACAGGGAGCTTTCTTT. Amino acid sequence: CASSFSPGQGAFF.

The chain links TRBV29-1 to TRBJ2-7; unclear D gene. Trimming removed 5 bases from V and 0 bases from J, with 11 bases in between. Germline assignment: CDR1 SQVTM and CDR2 ANQGSEA. This CDR3 comprises 13 residues. CDR3 nucleotides: TGCAGCGTTAGGGAAACCTACTCCTACGAGCAGTACTTC. As protein: CSVRETYSYEQYF.

Only a few counts were recorded for this clone. One end of the junction does not line up with germline, which may come from a read error. The chain couples TRBV6-5 to TRBJ1-2; no clear D. The CDR3 is 14 residues long. Germline V gene lookup returns CDR1 MNHEY and CDR2 SVGAGI. The CDR3 protein is CASSYRVAHYGYTF. The CDR3 nucleotides read TGTGCCAGCAGTTACAGGGTTGCACACTACGGCTACACCTTC.

This clone was detected once. The chain joins TRBV12-5 to TRBJ1-1; 9 bases fit TRBD1. Germline CDR1 is LGHNT and CDR2 is FRNRAP. The J segment lost 4 bases and the V segment lost 1 base, leaving 4 bases of the junction unmatched. This CDR3 has 15 residues. CDR3 sequence reads: CASGLEQGARTEAFF. For the CDR3, the DNA is TGTGCTAGTGGTTTGGAACAGGGGGCTCGCACTGAAGCTTTCTTT.

V gene TRBV19 combines with J gene TRBJ2-7; possible D gene TRBD1, 6 bases. This CDR3 is 15 amino acids long. Germline-derived CDR1 and CDR2 are LNHDA and SQIVND (reference sequence). The ends were cut back, 3 bases at V and 3 bases at J, with 15 bases in the middle. This CDR3 is CASSMGDTRLYEQYF. The DNA of the CDR3 is TGTGCCAGTAGTATGGGGGACACCCGTCTCTACGAGCAGTACTTC.

CDR3 loop: CASSLYPSGANVLTF. The DNA of the CDR3 is TGTGCCAGCAGTCTGTATCCCTCTGGGGCCAACGTCCTGACTTTC. This sequence joins TRBV27 and TRBJ2-6; D unresolved. The CDR3 is 15 amino acids. Trimming pared 5 bases from V and 0 bases from J, leaving 8 bases between. CDR1 is MNHEY, CDR2 SMNVEV, per germline (reference sequence). Complete variable domain (other parts from reference TRBV27 and TRBJ2-6): EAQVTQNPRYLITVTGKKLTVTCSQNMNHEYMSWYRQDPGLGLRQIYYSMNVEVTDKGDVPEGYKVSRKEKRNFPLILESPSPNQTSLYFCASSLYPSGANVLTFGAGSRLTVL.

V is TRBV4-1 and J is TRBJ2-7, with D maybe TRBD1 (5 bases). The germline V gene encodes CDR1 MGHRA and CDR2 YSYEKL. There are 14 residues in the CDR3. Between the trimmed V and J ends, which lost 0 bases and 3 bases, there was a span of 9 bases. The DNA of the CDR3 is TGCGCCAGCAGCCAAGAAGGGGTCCTCTACGAGCAGTACTTC. Encoded protein: CASSQEGVLYEQYF.